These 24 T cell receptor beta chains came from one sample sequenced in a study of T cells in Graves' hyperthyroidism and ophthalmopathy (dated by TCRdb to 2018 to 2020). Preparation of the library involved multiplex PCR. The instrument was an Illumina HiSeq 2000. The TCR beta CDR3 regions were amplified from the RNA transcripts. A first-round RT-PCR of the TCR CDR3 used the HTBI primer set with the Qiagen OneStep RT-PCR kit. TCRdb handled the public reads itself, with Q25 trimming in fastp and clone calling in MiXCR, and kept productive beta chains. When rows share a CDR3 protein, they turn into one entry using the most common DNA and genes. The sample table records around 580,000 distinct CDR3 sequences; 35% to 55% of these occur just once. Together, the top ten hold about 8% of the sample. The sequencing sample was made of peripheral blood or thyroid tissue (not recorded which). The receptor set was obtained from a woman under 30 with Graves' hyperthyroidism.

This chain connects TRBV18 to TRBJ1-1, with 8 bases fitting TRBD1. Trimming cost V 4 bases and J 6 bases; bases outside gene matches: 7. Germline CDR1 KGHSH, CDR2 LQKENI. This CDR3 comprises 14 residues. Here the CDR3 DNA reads TGTGCCAGCTCACGCGACAGGGGAGAGTCTGAAGCTTTCTTT. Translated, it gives CASSRDRGESEAFF.

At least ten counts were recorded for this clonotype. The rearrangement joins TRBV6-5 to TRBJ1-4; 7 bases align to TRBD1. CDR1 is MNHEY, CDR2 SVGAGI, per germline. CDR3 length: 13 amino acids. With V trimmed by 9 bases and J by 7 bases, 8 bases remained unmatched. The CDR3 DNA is TGTGCCAGTTCTCGACAGGGTCGTGAAAAACTGTTTTTT. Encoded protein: CASSRQGREKLFF.

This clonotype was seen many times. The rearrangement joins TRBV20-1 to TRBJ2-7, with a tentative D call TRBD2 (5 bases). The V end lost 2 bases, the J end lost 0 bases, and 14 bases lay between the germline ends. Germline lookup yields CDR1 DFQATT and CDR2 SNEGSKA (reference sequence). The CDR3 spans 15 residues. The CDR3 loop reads CSARSSAGRSYEQYF. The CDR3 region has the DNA TGCAGTGCTAGATCATCGGCGGGCCGCTCCTACGAGCAGTACTTC.

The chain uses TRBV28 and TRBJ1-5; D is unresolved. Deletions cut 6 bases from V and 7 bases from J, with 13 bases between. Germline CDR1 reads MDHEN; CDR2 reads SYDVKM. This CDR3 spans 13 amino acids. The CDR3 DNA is TGTGCCAGCAGGGATGGGCCGGGGCAGCCCCAGCATTTT. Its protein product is CASRDGPGQPQHF.

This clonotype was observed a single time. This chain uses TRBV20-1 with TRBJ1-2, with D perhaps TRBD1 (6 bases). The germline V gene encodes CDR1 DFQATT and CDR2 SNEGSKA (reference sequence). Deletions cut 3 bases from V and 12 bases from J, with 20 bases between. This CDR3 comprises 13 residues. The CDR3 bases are TGCAGTGCTAGGGACAGTTGGAGCTCTGGAAACACCTTC. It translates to CSARDSWSSGNTF.

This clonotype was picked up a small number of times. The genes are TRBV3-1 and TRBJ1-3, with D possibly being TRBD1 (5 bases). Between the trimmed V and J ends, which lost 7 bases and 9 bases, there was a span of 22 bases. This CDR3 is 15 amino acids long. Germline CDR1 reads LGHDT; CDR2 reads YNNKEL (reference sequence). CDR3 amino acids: CASTPSGGRARTIYF. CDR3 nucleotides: TGTGCCAGCACCCCATCGGGTGGCAGGGCTCGCACCATATATTTT.

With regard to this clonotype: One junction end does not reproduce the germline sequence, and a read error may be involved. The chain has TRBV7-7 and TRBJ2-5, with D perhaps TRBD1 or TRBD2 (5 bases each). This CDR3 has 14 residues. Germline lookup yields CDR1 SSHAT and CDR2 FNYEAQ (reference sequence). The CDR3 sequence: CASIPLGVAETQYF. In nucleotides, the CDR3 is TGTGCTAGCATCCCGTTGGGGGTTGCGGAGACCCAGTACTTC.

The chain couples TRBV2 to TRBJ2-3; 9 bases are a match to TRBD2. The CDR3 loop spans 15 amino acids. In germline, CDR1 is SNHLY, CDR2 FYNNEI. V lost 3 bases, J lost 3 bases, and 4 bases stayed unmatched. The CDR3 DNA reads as TGTGCCAGCAGTGATGGCGGGAGGGGAACAGATACGCAGTATTTT. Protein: CASSDGGRGTDTQYF.

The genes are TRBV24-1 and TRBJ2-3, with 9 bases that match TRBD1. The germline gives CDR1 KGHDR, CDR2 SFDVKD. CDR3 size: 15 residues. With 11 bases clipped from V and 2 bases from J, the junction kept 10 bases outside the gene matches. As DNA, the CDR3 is TGTGCCATATCACCCCGGGACAGGGACACAGATACGCAGTATTTT. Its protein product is CAISPRDRDTDTQYF.

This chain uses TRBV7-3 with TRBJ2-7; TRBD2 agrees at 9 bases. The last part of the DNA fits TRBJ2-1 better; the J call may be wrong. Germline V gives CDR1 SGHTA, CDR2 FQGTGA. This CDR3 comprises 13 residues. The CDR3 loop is CASEAGGGDEQFF. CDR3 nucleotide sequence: TGTGCCAGCGAGGCGGGAGGGGGCGATGAGCAGTTCTTC.

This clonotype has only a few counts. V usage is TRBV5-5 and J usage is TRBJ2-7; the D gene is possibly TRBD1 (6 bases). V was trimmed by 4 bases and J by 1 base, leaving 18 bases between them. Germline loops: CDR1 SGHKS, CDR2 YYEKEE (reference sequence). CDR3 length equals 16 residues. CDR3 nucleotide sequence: TGTGCCAGCAGCGCACCGGGACACCTGGCTTCCTACGAGCAGTACTTC. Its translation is CASSAPGHLASYEQYF.

Here the CDR3 reads CSVRQGAGGYTF. CDR3 DNA sequence: TGCAGCGTTAGACAGGGTGCGGGTGGCTACACCTTC. The chain carries TRBV29-1 and TRBJ1-2, with 7 bases identical to TRBD1. The CDR3 extends over 12 amino acids. The J segment lost 7 bases and the V segment lost 5 bases, leaving 7 bases of the junction unmatched. CDR1 is SQVTM and CDR2 is ANQGSEA in the germline V gene.

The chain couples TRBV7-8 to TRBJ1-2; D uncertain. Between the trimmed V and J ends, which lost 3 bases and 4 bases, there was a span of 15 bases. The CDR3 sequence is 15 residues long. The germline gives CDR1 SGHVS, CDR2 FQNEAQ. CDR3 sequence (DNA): TGTGCCAGCAGCTTTATCCCGGGAGGGATCTATGGCTACACCTTC. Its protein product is CASSFIPGGIYGYTF.

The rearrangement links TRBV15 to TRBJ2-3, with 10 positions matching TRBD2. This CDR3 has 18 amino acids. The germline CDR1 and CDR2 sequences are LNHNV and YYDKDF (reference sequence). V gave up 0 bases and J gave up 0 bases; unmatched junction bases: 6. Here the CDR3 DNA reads TGTGCCACCAGCAGAGATACAGGACTAGCGGAAAGCACAGATACGCAGTATTTT. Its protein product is CATSRDTGLAESTDTQYF.

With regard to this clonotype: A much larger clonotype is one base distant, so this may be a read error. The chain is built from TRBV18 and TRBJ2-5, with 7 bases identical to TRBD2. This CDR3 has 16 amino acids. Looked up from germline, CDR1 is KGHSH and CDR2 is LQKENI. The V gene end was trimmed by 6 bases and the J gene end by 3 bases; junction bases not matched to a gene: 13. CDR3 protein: CASSPNPRTREETQYF. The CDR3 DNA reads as TGTGCCAGCTCGCCAAACCCTAGGACTAGGGAAGAGACCCAGTACTTC.

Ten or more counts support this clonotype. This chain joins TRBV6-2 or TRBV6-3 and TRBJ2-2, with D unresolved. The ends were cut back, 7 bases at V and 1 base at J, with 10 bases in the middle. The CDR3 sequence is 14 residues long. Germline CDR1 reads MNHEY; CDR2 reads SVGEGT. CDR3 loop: CASILNRNTGELFF. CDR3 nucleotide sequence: TGTGCCAGCATTCTCAACCGGAACACCGGGGAGCTGTTTTTT.

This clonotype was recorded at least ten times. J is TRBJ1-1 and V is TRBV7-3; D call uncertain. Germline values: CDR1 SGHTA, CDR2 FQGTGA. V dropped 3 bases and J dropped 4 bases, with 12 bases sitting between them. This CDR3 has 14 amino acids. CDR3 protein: CASSLTAKGTEAFF. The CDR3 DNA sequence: TGTGCCAGCAGCTTGACTGCGAAGGGCACTGAAGCTTTCTTT.

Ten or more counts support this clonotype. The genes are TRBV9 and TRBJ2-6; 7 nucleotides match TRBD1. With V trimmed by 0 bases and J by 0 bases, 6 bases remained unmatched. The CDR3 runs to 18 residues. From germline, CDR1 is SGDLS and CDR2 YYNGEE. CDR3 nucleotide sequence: TGTGCCAGCAGCGTAGGGGGGACAGTCACCTCTGGGGCCAACGTCCTGACTTTC. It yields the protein CASSVGGTVTSGANVLTF. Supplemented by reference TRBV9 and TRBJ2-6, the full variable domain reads DSGVTQTPKHLITATGQRVTLRCSPRSGDLSVYWYQQSLDQGLQFLIQYYNGEERAKGNILERFSAQQFPDLHSELNLSSLELGDSALYFCASSVGGTVTSGANVLTFGAGSRLTVL.

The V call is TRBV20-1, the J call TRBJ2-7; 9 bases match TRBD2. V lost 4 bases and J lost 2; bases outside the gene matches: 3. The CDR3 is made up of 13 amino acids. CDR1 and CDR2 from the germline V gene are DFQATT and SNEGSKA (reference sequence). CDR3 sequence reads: CSATSGKTYEQYF. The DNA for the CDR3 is TGCAGTGCTACTAGCGGGAAAACCTACGAGCAGTACTTC.

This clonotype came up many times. This CDR3 is CASQDRGNQPQHF. The CDR3 DNA sequence: TGTGCCAGCCAGGACAGGGGGAATCAGCCCCAGCATTTT. This chain links TRBV6-5 with TRBJ1-5, with TRBD1 matching 10 bases. Germline-derived CDR1 and CDR2 are MNHEY and SVGAGI. This CDR3 has 13 amino acids. V trimming: 8 bases; J trimming: 4 bases; junction bases outside the gene matches: 2.

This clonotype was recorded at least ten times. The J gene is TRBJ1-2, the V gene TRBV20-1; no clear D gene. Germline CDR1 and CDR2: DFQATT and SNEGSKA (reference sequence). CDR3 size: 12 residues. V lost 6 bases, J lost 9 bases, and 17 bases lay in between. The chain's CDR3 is CSAAISWISYTF. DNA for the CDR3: TGCAGTGCCGCTATTTCTTGGATCAGCTACACCTTC.

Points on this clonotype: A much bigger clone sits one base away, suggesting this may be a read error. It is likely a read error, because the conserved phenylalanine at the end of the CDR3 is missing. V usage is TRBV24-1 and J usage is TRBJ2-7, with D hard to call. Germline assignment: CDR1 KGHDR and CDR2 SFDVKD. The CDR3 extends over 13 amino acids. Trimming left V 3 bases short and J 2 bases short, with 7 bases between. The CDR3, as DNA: TGTGCCACCAGTGATGTCCAAACCTACGAGCAGTACCTC. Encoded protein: CATSDVQTYEQYL.

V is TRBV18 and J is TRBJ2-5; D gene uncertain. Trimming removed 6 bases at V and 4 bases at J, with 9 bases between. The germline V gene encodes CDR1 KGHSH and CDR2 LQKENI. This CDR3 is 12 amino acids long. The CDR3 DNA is TGTGCCAGCTCCCAGGAGAGAGAGACCCAGTACTTC. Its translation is CASSQERETQYF.

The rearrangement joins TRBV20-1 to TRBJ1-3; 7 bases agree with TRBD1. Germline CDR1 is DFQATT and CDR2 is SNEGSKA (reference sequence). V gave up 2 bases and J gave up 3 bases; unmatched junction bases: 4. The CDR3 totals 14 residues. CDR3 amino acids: CSARKTGYGNTIYF. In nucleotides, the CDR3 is TGCAGTGCTAGAAAGACAGGGTATGGAAACACCATATATTTT.